This T cell receptor (beta chain) was captured by sequencing in a study of PD-L1 blockade in urothelial cancer (dated by TCRdb to 2016 to 2017). For context, the study as a whole: Therapy was started in 2014 for all patients, and atezolizumab 1,200 mg was administered intravenously every 3 weeks. About 90% of the roughly 30 patients were identified as males with urothelial cancer of bladder origin, and a prior smoking history was reported by 18 of 29 patients. An ECOG performance status of 0 or 1 was recorded for the patients, and 0 to 3 prior chemotherapy regimens had been received by the patients. Blood samples were analyzed 3 weeks after the start of treatment (second dose) and 6 weeks after the start of treatment. A median of about 150,000 T cells and 85,000 or so unique TCRs was obtained from blood samples, and a median clonality of roughly 0.08 was observed. An exploratory multi-omic analysis was conducted of the somatic, immune and clinical correlates of response to PD-L1 blockade with atezolizumab in urothelial cancer. Pretreatment tumor samples, along with matched peripheral blood serially collected before and after atezolizumab treatment, were subjected to TCR sequencing. Durable clinical benefit was defined as a progression-free survival longer than 6 months, and TCR features were additionally tested against progression-free survival and overall survival. In the same patients, pretreatment tumors underwent whole exome sequencing and RNA sequencing in addition to TCR sequencing. Durable clinical benefit was achieved by nine patients and was not achieved by 20 patients. Pretreatment blood TCR-seq was available for about 28 patients, at least one posttreatment blood collection was obtained for about 25 patients, and tumor TCR-seq was available for about 25 patients.

To estimate absolute template abundance from read counts, synthetic TCR analog templates were spiked into each PCR. The immunoSEQ assay was used to amplify TCRbeta CDR3 regions from genomic DNA with bias-controlled V and J gene primers. Sequencing of rearranged TCRbeta segments was done at approximately 20X coverage. From the authors' description of their analysis: Sequencing errors were corrected by clustering, and CDR3s were annotated against IMGT so that V, D and J genes could be assigned. Downstream analyses used only productive TCRbeta rearrangements and left out out-of-frame or stop-codon sequences. To compute clonality, Shannon entropy was normalized by the log of the number of unique productive sequences and then subtracted from one. Fisher's exact test with Benjamini-Hochberg correction, using a cutoff of adjusted p below 0.01, was how clones that differed between time points or between blood and tumor were identified. TCRdb carries this immuneACCESS record with in-frame sequences only. Its versions omit some clonotypes, under half of them owing to an unresolved V gene in the studies checked, with the rest unexplained. V and J calls and clone size follow that table, whereas D and trimming were derived from the DNA. The sample has 45,000 to 70,000 clones on record, 65% to 90% of them singletons. Together, the top ten hold 15% to 19% of the sample.

The label giving this sample's time point can be read as: pretreatment peripheral blood. A cohort of 25 to 30 patients with locally advanced or metastatic urothelial carcinoma, treated at Memorial Sloan Kettering on a trial protocol, was included. Peripheral blood mononuclear cells were collected pretreatment and during treatment, at between 1 and 8 total time points per patient. The Qiagen DNeasy Blood extraction kit was used to purify genomic DNA from total PBMCs and tumor samples. PBMCs were collected pretreatment and during treatment, and were isolated and stored as previously described. The research as a whole found: Improved progression-free and overall survival was found to be associated with pretreatment peripheral blood TCR clonality below the median. Greater expansion of tumor-associated TCR clones in peripheral blood 3 weeks after the start of treatment was observed in patients with durable benefit (n of about 21, p = 0.022). Small sample size (n of about 30) and many exploratory analyses mean the results are intended to be hypothesis-generating.

V is reduced by 10 bases and J by 7 bases, leaving a spacing of 12 bases between them. CDR1 MDHEN and CDR2 SYDVKM were looked up in the germline V gene. The CDR3 has 11 amino acids, counting the end cysteine and phenylalanine. Kept here is only the CDR3 DNA, which spans 33 bases and is read in frame from base 1. Concerning this clone: Its target antigen remains unknown. No per-base quality is available; no much larger clone lies one base away.

Material: PBMCs, obtained around atezolizumab (anti-PD-L1) treatment. The receptor was isolated from a man between 70 and 80 years old with urothelial cancer. The V gene is TRBV28 and the J gene is TRBJ2-3; TRBD2 is perhaps the D gene, given 5 matching bases. DNA sequence: TGTGCCACCTCCGCGGGCTATACGCAGTATTTT. Protein translation: CATSAGYTQYF.